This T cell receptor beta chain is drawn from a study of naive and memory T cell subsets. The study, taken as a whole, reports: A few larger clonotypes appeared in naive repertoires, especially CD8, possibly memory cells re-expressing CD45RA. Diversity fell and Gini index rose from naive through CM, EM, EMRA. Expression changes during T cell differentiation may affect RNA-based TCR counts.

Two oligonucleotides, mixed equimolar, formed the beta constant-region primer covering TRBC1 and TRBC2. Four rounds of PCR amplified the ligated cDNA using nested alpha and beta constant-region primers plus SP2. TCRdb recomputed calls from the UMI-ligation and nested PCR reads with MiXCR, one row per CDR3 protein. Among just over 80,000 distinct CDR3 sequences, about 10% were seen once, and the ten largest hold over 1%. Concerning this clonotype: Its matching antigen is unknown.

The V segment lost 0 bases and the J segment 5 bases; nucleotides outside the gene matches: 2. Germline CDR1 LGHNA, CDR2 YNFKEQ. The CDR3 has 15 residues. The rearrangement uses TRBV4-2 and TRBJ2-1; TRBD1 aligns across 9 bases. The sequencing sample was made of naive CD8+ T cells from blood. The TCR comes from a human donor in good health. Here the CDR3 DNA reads TGTGCCAGCAGCCAAGAACAGGGGGCACACAATGAGCAGTTCTTC. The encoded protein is CASSQEQGAHNEQFF.